This is a list of T cell receptor beta chains from one sample in a study of T-cell memory formation after mild COVID-19. Each CDR3 protein is one row after TCRdb ran MiXCR on the 5' RACE reads. The sample has approximately 430,000 distinct CDR3 sequences; around 22% are singletons. Source material: PBMCs or a T cell subset sorted from them (not recorded which). Receptors were obtained from an adult woman who had mild COVID-19 (a few samples of this study predate the infection). Cell type and time point are not known. Both conserved end residues are part of each CDR3. Fields, in order: J gene, clone size, D gene, V gene, CDR3 DNA, CDR3 protein. D genes are given only for firm matches. A clone size is listed for some rows: how often the clone was seen (once, few, many), or a class if it is expanded.

TRBJ1-1,few,TRBD1,TRBV6-5,TGTGCCAGCAGTTACGGGACAGGGCCGGGAACCACTGAAGCTTTCTTT,CASSYGTGPGTTEAFF
TRBJ2-5,.,.,TRBV29-1,TGCAGCGTTGAGCTACAGGGAACCGAGACCCAGTACTTC,CSVELQGTETQYF
TRBJ2-1,.,TRBD1,TRBV27,TGTGCCAGCATTTCCGGGACAGAAGCCTACAATGAGCAGTTCTTC,CASISGTEAYNEQFF
TRBJ1-2,few,TRBD1,TRBV15,TGTGCCACCAGCAGAGAGAAGACAGGGGGAGGCTATGGCTACACCTTC,CATSREKTGGGYGYTF
TRBJ1-2,few,.,TRBV9,TGTGCCAGCAGCGTAGAATCAGGGAGGTATGGCTACACCTTC,CASSVESGRYGYTF
TRBJ2-3,.,.,TRBV3-1,TGTGCCAGCAGCTCCCCGGGTCGGGCGCGCTCAGATACGCAGTATTTT,CASSSPGRARSDTQYF
TRBJ2-3,.,TRBD2,TRBV4-2,TGTGCCAGCAGCCATGGGACTAGCGGAAACACAGATACGCAGTATTTT,CASSHGTSGNTDTQYF
TRBJ2-3,.,.,TRBV10-3,TGTGCCATCAGGGAGGGGCTAGGCGGGGGCCTGGTGTCGGATACGCAGTATTTT,CAIREGLGGGLVSDTQYF
TRBJ2-3,.,TRBD2,TRBV12-3/TRBV12-4,TGTGCCAGCAGTTTTAGACTAGCGGGGGGCGGTGGCACAGATACGCAGTATTTT,CASSFRLAGGGGTDTQYF
TRBJ1-6,few,.,TRBV20-1,TGCAGTGCCCATAGCTCCTATAATTCACCCCTCCACTTT,CSAHSSYNSPLHF
TRBJ2-7,few,.,TRBV20-1,TGCAGTGCTAGAGGGGCGGGGTCCTCCCCTTACGAGCAGTACTTC,CSARGAGSSPYEQYF
TRBJ2-7,.,.,TRBV24-1,TGTGCCACCAGTGATAGCGGGACAGGATCCTACGAGCAGTACTTC,CATSDSGTGSYEQYF
TRBJ2-1,few,.,TRBV12-3/TRBV12-4,TGTGCCAGCAGTTCGTATAAAGGGCAGCGCCTAAACAATGAGCAGTTCTTC,CASSSYKGQRLNNEQFF
TRBJ2-7,.,TRBD2,TRBV5-4,TGTGCCAGCAGCCTCGGGACTAGCGTCGGCGGCTCCTACGAGCAGTACTTC,CASSLGTSVGGSYEQYF
TRBJ2-2,few,TRBD1,TRBV7-6,TGTGCCAGCAGCAAAAGGACAGGGGGTTACACCGGGGAGCTGTTTTTT,CASSKRTGGYTGELFF
TRBJ1-1,few,.,TRBV29-1,TGCAGCGTTGAAGGTTTCACTGAAGCTTTCTTT,CSVEGFTEAFF
TRBJ1-3,.,TRBD1,TRBV4-1,TGCGCCAGCAGGCCCTCGGGACAGGGTTCTGGAAACACCATATATTTT,CASRPSGQGSGNTIYF
TRBJ1-1,few,.,TRBV12-3/TRBV12-4,TGTGCCAGCAGCCAGGAAGGAAATGAAGCTTTCTTT,CASSQEGNEAFF
TRBJ2-2,.,.,TRBV25-1,TGTGCCAGCAGTGAGGGCAGAGGTATCGCCGGGGAGCTGTTTTTT,CASSEGRGIAGELFF
TRBJ2-3,.,.,TRBV20-1,TGCAGTGCTAGAGAGACGGACACTCATACGCAGTATTTT,CSARETDTHTQYF
TRBJ1-1,.,TRBD1,TRBV27,TGTGCCAGCAGTCCCTGGACAGGCTCTCGGAACACTGAAGCTTTCTTT,CASSPWTGSRNTEAFF
TRBJ2-5,few,.,TRBV21-1,TGTGCCAGCAGCACGCGGCGGGGGCCCCGGGAGACCCAGTACTTC,CASSTRRGPRETQYF
TRBJ1-3,.,.,TRBV2,TGTGCCAGCAGTGTCTATGGAAACACCATATATTTT,CASSVYGNTIYF
TRBJ2-1,.,TRBD1,TRBV12-3/TRBV12-4,TGTGCCAGCCGAGGGACAGGGATGGATGAGCAGTTCTTC,CASRGTGMDEQFF
TRBJ1-1,.,.,TRBV7-8,TGTGCCAGCAGCATAGGGCAGAACACTGAAGCTTTCTTT,CASSIGQNTEAFF
TRBJ2-1,.,TRBD2,TRBV29-1,TGCAGCGCGACTAGCGGGGACCACAATGAGCAGTTCTTC,CSATSGDHNEQFF
TRBJ1-3,.,TRBD1,TRBV7-6,TGTGCCAGCAGCTTAGGGAGGACAGGGTACGACTCTGGAAACACCATATATTTT,CASSLGRTGYDSGNTIYF
TRBJ1-4,few,.,TRBV12-3/TRBV12-4,TGTGCCAGCAGTTTAATGAGGGTTGAAAAACTGTTTTTT,CASSLMRVEKLFF
TRBJ2-2,.,TRBD1,TRBV7-7,TGTGCCAGTAGACAGGGGGCTACTAGCACCGGGGAGCTGTTTTTT,CASRQGATSTGELFF
TRBJ2-4,.,.,TRBV7-9,TGTGCCAGCAGTTCGGCCGCGGGACAGCTAGCCAAAAACATTCAGTACTTC,CASSSAAGQLAKNIQYF
TRBJ2-3,few,.,TRBV25-1,TGTGCCAGCAGTGACGACCGGGACAAGGAAACAGATACGCAGTATTTT,CASSDDRDKETDTQYF
TRBJ1-1,.,.,TRBV19,TGTGCCAGTAGTATTTCGAGTGAAGCTTTCTTT,CASSISSEAFF
TRBJ2-7,few,.,TRBV4-3,TGCGCCAGCAGCCAGGATGACAGGCTCTACGAGCAGTACTTC,CASSQDDRLYEQYF
TRBJ2-7,.,.,TRBV7-9,TGTGCCAGCGGGGACACCCAACCGACGCAGTACTTC,CASGDTQPTQYF
TRBJ2-3,once,.,TRBV18,TGTGCCAGCTCACCGGCCGGGGCAGATACGCAGTATTTT,CASSPAGADTQYF
TRBJ1-1,few,.,TRBV5-1,TGCGCCAGCAGCCTACAGGCTAGCAACACTGAAGCTTTCTTT,CASSLQASNTEAFF
TRBJ2-1,few,.,TRBV4-3,TGCGCCAGCAGCCGTTCTAGCAGGGTCGACGATGAGCAGTTCTTC,CASSRSSRVDDEQFF
TRBJ2-1,few,.,TRBV7-9,TGTGCCAGCAGCCTGCAGGGGGGGCCTCCGCTCTTC,CASSLQGGPPLF
TRBJ1-1,few,.,TRBV19,TGTGCCAGTAGTATCTTAGGGGTAGGCACTGAAGCTTTCTTT,CASSILGVGTEAFF
TRBJ1-1,.,.,TRBV7-8,TGTGCCAGCAGCTTAGCACTACGGGATATCCTAAACACTGAAGCTTTCTTT,CASSLALRDILNTEAFF
TRBJ1-2,.,.,TRBV10-3,TGTGCCATCAGTGAGTCGAGTGCTCACTATGGCTACACCTTC,CAISESSAHYGYTF